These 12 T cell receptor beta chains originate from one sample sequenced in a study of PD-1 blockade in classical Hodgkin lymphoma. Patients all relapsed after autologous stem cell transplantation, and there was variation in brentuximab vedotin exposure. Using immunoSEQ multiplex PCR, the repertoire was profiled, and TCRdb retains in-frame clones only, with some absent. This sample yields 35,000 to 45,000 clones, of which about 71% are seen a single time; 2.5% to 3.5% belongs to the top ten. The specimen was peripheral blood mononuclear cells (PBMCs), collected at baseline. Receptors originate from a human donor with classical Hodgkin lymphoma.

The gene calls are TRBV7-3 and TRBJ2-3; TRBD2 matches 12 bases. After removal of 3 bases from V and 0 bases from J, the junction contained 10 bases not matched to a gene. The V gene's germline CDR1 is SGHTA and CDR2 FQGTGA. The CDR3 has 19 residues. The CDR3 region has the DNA TGTGCCAGCAGCTTCTCCGGGACTAGCGGGCGGGGTAGCACAGATACGCAGTATTTT. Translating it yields CASSFSGTSGRGSTDTQYF.

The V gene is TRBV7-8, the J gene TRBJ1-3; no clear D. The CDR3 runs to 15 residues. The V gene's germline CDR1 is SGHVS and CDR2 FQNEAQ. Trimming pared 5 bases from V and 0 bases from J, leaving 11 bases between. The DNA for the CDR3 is TGTGCCAGCAGCCCAGCCAGGAGCTCTGGAAACACCATATATTTT. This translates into CASSPARSSGNTIYF. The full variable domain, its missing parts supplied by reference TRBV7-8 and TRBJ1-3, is GAGVSQSPRYKVAKRGQDVALRCDPISGHVSLFWYQQALGQGPEFLTYFQNEAQLDKSGLPSDRFFAERPEGSVSTLKIQRTQQEDSAVYLCASSPARSSGNTIYFGEGSWLTVV.

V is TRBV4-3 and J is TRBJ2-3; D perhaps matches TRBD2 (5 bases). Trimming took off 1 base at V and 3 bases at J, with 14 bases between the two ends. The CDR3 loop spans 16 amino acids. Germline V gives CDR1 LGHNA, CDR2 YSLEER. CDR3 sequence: CASSQAPGLRTDTQYF. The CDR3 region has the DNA TGCGCCAGCAGCCAAGCTCCCGGACTGCGAACAGATACGCAGTATTTT.

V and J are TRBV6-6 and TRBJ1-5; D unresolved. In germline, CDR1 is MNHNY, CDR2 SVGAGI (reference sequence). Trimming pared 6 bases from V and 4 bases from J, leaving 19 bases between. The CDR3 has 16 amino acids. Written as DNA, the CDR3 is TGTGCCAGCAGCCCCGGGTCAGCCCTGGAAAATCAGCCCCAGCATTTT. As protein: CASSPGSALENQPQHF.

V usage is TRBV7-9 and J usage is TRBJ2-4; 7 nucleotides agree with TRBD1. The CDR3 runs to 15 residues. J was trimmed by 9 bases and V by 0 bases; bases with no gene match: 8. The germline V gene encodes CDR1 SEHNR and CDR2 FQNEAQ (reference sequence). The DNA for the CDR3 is TGTGCCAGCAGCTTAGCGCAACAGGGGATGGGCATTCAGTACTTC. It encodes CASSLAQQGMGIQYF.

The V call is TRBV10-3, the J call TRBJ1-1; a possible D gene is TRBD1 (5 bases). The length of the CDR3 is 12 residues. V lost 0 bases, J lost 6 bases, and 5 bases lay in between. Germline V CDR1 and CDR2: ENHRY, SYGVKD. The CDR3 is CAISESGAEAFF. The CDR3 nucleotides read TGTGCCATCAGTGAGTCAGGGGCTGAAGCTTTCTTT.

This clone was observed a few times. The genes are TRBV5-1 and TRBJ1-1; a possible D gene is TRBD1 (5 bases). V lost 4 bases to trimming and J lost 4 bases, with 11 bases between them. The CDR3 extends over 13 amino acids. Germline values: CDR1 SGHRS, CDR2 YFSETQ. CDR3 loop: CASSSTGSTEAFF. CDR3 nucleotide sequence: TGCGCCAGCAGCAGCACAGGTAGCACTGAAGCTTTCTTT.

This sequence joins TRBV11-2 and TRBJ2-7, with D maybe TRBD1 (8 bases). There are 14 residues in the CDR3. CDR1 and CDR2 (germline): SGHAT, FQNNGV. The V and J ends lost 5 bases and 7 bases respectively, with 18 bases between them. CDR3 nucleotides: TGTGCCAGCAGCATCGGACAGGGACTACAAGAGCAGTACTTC. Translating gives CASSIGQGLQEQYF.

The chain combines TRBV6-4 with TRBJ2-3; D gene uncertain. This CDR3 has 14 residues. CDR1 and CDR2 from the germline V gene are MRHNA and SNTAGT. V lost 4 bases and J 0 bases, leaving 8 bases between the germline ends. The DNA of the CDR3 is TGTGCCAGCAGTGTTTTGGGGAGCACAGATACGCAGTATTTT. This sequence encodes CASSVLGSTDTQYF.

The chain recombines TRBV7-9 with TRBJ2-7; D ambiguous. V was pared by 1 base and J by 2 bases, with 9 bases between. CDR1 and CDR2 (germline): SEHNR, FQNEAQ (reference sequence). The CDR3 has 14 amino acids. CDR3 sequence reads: CASSLVQHPYEQYF. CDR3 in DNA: TGTGCCAGCAGCTTAGTACAGCACCCCTACGAGCAGTACTTC.

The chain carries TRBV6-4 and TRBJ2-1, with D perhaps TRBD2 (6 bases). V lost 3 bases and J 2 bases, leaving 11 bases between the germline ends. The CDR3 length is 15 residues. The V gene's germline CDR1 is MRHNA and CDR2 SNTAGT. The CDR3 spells CASSEIAATYNEQFF. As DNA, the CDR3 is TGTGCCAGCAGTGAGATAGCGGCAACCTACAATGAGCAGTTCTTC.

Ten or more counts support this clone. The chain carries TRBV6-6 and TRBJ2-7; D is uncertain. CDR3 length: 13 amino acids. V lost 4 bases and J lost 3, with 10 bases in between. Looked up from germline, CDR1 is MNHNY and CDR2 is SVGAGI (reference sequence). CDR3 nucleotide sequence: TGTGCCAGCAGTTTATCGGCAGTCTACGAGCAGTACTTC. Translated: CASSLSAVYEQYF.